This T cell receptor beta chain was obtained from a study of early stage breast cancer tumors. Study summary: About 70% of the 16 invasive tumors were ER+, PR+ and HER2-. Each sample averaged approximately 10-fold read coverage.

Germline V gene lookup returns CDR1 LGHNA and CDR2 YNFKEQ. There are 15 residues in the CDR3. The trim removed 1 base at V and 4 bases at J, leaving 5 bases unmatched. On this clone: Its specificity is unknown.

General study findings and limits: Compared with adjacent normal breast tissue, tumors showed approximately 2.5-fold greater T cell density and higher clonality.

Sequenced by immunoSEQ multiplex PCR; TCRdb stores in-frame clones only, minus some. The data hold approximately 54,000 clones, with 78% observed a single time. V and J are TRBV4-2 and TRBJ2-3, with 7 nucleotides matching TRBD2. Sequencing was done on a sample of blood. The receptor comes from a person aged 35 to 50 with breast cancer. The chain's CDR3 is CASSQGPGLADTQYF. The CDR3 DNA reads as TGTGCCAGCAGCCAAGGGCCCGGACTAGCAGATACGCAGTATTTT.